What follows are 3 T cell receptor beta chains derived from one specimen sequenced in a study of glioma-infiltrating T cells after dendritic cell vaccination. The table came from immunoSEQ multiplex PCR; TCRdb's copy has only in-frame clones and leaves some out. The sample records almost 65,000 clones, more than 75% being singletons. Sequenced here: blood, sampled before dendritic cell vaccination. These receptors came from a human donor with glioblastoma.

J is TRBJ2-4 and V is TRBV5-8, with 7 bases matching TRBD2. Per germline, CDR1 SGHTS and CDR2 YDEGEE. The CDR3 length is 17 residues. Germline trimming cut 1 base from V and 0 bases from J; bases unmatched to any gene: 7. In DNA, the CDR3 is TGTGCCAGCAGCTTGTCCGGGGGGATACTAGCCAAAAACATTCAGTACTTC. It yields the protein CASSLSGGILAKNIQYF.

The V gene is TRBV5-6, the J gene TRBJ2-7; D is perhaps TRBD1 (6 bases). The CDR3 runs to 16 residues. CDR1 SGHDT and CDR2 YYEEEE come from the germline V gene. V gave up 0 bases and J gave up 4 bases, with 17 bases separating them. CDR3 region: CASSLVRQVPFYEQYF. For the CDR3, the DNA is TGTGCCAGCAGCTTGGTGCGACAGGTGCCCTTTTACGAGCAGTACTTC. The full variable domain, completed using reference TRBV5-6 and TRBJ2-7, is DAGVTQSPTHLIKTRGQQVTLRCSPKSGHDTVSWYQQALGQGPQFIFQYYEEEERQRGNFPDRFSGHQFPNYSSELNVNALLLGDSALYLCASSLVRQVPFYEQYFGPGTRLTVT.

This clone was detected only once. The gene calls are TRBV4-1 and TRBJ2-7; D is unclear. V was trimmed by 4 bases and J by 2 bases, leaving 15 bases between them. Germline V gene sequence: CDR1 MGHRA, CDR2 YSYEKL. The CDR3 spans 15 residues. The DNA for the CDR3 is TGCGCCAGCAGCCCGTCCCCAGGCCTAACCTACGAGCAGTACTTC. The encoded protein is CASSPSPGLTYEQYF.